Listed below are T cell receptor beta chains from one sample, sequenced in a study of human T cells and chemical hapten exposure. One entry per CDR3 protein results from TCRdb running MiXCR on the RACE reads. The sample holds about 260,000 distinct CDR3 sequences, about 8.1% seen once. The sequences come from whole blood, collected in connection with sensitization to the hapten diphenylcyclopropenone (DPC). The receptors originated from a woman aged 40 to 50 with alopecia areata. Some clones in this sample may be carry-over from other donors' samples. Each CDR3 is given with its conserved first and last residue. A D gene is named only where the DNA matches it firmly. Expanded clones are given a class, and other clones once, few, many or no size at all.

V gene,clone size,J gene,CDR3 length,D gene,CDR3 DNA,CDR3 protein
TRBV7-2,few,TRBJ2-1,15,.,TGTGCCAGCAGCTTACAAGCCTTAGGGACGGATGAGCAGTTCTTC,CASSLQALGTDEQFF
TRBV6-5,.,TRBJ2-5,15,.,TGTGCCAGCAGCCGGGGCGGGACTTTGGGACAGACCCAGTACTTC,CASSRGGTLGQTQYF
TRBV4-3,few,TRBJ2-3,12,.,TGCGCCAGCAGCCAAGGCATAGATACGCAGTATTTT,CASSQGIDTQYF
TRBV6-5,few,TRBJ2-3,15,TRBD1,TGTGCCAGCAGGACGGACAGGGATCTCGCAGATACGCAGTATTTT,CASRTDRDLADTQYF
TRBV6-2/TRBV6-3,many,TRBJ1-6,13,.,TGTGCCAGCAGTTCTGAGCCTAATTCACCCCTCCACTTT,CASSSEPNSPLHF
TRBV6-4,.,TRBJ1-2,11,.,TGTGCCAGCAGTATCAGCTATGGCTACACCTTC,CASSISYGYTF
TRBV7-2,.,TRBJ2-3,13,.,TGTGCCAGCTCATCGGGGGTGACAGATACGCAGTATTTT,CASSSGVTDTQYF
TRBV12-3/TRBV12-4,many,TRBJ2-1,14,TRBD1,TGTGCCAGCAGTTTGTGGGACAGCTACAATGAGCAGTTCTTC,CASSLWDSYNEQFF
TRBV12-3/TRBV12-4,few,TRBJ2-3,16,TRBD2,TGTGCCAGCAGTTCCGGGACTAGCGGACGCACAGATACGCAGTATTTT,CASSSGTSGRTDTQYF
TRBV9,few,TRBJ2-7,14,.,TGTGCCAGCAGCGCTGGGCATGGAGCCTACGAGCAGTACTTC,CASSAGHGAYEQYF
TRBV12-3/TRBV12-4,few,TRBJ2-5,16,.,TGTGCCAGCAGTTTAGGGGGACGGAGAAACCAAGAGACCCAGTACTTC,CASSLGGRRNQETQYF
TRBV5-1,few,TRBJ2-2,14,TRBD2,TGCGCCAGCAGCTTGCAGCGGGAGGGCGGGGAGCTGTTTTTT,CASSLQREGGELFF
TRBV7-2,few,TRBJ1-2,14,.,TGTGCCAGCAGCTTGGGGCCTATTAACTATGGCTACACCTTC,CASSLGPINYGYTF
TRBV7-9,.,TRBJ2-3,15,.,TGTGCCAGCAGCGTCTACGTCTCTAGCACAGATACGCAGTATTTT,CASSVYVSSTDTQYF
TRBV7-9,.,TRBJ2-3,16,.,TGTGCCAGCAGCTCAGGTAGCGGATCTCACACAGATACGCAGTATTTT,CASSSGSGSHTDTQYF